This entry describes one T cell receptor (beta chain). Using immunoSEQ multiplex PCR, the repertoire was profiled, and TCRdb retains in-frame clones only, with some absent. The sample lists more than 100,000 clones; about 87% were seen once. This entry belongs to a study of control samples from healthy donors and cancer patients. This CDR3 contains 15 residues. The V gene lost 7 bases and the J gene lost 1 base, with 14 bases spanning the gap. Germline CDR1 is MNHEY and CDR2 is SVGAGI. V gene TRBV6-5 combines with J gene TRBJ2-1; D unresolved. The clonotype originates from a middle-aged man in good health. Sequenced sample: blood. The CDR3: CASTLSSGSYNEQFF. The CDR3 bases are TGTGCCAGCACTTTGTCTAGTGGATCCTACAATGAGCAGTTCTTC.